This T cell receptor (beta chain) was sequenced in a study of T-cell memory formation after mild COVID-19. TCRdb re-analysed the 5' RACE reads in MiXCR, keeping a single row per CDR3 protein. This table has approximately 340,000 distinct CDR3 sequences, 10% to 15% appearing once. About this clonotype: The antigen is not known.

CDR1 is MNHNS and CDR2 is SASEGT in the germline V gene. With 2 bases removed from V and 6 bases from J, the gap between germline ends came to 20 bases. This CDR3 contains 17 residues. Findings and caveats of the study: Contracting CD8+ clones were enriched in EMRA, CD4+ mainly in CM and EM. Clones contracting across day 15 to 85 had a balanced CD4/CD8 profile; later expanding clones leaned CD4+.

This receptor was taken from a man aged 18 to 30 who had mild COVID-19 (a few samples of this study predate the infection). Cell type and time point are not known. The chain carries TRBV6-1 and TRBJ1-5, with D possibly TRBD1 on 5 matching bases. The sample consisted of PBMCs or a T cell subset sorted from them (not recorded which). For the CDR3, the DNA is TGTGCCAGCAGTGAAAGCGGATGGGGTCAGGGCAGTCAGCCCCAGCATTTT. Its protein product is CASSESGWGQGSQPQHF.